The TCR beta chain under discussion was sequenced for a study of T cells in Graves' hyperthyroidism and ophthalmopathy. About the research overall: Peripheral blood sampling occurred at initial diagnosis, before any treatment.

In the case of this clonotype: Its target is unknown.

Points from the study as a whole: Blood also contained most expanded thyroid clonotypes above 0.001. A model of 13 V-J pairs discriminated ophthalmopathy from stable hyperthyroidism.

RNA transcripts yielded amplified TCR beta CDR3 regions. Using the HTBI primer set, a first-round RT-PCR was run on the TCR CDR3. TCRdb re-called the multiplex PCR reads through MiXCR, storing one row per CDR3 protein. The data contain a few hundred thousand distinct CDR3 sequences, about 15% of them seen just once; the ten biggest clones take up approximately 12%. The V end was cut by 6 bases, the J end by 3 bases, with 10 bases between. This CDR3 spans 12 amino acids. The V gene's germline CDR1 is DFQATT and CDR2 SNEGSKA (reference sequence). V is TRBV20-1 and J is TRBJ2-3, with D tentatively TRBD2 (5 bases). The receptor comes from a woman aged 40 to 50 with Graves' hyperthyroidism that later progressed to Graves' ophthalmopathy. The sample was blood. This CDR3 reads CSARERTDTQYF. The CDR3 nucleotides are TGCAGTGCGAGGGAAAGGACAGATACGCAGTATTTT.